One and the same sample provided the 12 T cell receptor beta chains below, sequenced in a study of radiation and T cells in renal cell carcinoma. Here immunoSEQ multiplex PCR was the method, and the copy in TCRdb shows in-frame clones only, minus some. This table holds more than 150,000 clones, roughly 87% found once. Time point defined: blood 2 weeks post-SBRT. The treatment denotes: 15 Gy SBRT to primary tumor, nephrectomy 4 weeks later. The specimen comprised blood, sampled from a patient whose treatment included radiotherapy and nephrectomy. These receptors all come from a woman aged 45-59 years with renal cell carcinoma.

This rearrangement joins TRBV7-9 to TRBJ1-6; D unclear. The CDR3 spans 13 residues. The V gene lost 2 bases and the J gene lost 14 bases, with 13 bases spanning the gap. Germline CDR1 is SEHNR and CDR2 is FQNEAQ (reference sequence). CDR3 in DNA: TGTGCCAGCAGCTTAACCGCCGTTTTAGCCCTCCACTTT. Translation gives CASSLTAVLALHF. Full variable domain (remainder filled in from reference TRBV7-9 and TRBJ1-6): DTGVSQNPRHKITKRGQNVTFRCDPISEHNRLYWYRQTLGQGPEFLTYFQNEAQLEKSRLLSDRFSAERPKGSFSTLEIQRTEQGDSAMYLCASSLTAVLALHFGNGTRLTVT.

The chain is built from TRBV27 and TRBJ2-7, with D possibly being TRBD1 (6 bases). Germline CDR1 is MNHEY and CDR2 is SMNVEV (reference sequence). With 2 bases removed from V and 4 bases from J, the gap between germline ends came to 18 bases. The CDR3 is 16 amino acids. In nucleotides, the CDR3 is TGTGCCAGCAGTTTAAGGGACGCCCGAGGGGGTTACGAGCAGTACTTC. It codes for CASSLRDARGGYEQYF.

V usage is TRBV7-9 and J usage is TRBJ2-1; D remains ambiguous. There are 15 residues in the CDR3. Germline assignment: CDR1 SEHNR and CDR2 FQNEAQ (reference sequence). V shed 1 base and J shed 3 bases, with 10 bases lying between them. The chain's CDR3 is CASSLVNLNYNEQFF. The CDR3 coding sequence is TGTGCCAGCAGCTTAGTCAACTTGAACTACAATGAGCAGTTCTTC.

The chain joins TRBV18 to TRBJ2-7, with D tentatively TRBD1 or TRBD2 (5 bases each). The CDR3 has 17 residues. Trimming pared 3 bases from V and 7 bases from J, leaving 25 bases between. Per the germline V gene, CDR1 is KGHSH and CDR2 is LQKENI. The CDR3 region is CASSPQRSTGTRWEQYF. The CDR3 nucleotides are TGTGCCAGCTCACCGCAACGGTCTACCGGGACCCGGTGGGAGCAGTACTTC.

The chain recombines TRBV6-5 with TRBJ2-2; the D is unclear. V lost 0 bases, J lost 2 bases, and 7 bases lay in between. CDR1 is MNHEY, CDR2 SVGAGI, per germline. This CDR3 spans 15 amino acids. The CDR3 reads CASSYSGGNTGELFF. Here the CDR3 DNA reads TGTGCCAGCAGTTACTCGGGCGGAAACACCGGGGAGCTGTTTTTT.

The gene calls are TRBV9 and TRBJ2-6; no reliable D call. CDR1 and CDR2 from the germline V gene are SGDLS and YYNGEE. The CDR3 spans 15 residues. V shed 1 base and J shed 1 base, with 6 bases lying between them. CDR3 nucleotides: TGTGCCAGCAGCGTACCGGGTTCTGGGGCCAACGTCCTGACTTTC. It encodes CASSVPGSGANVLTF.

This chain connects TRBV13 to TRBJ2-1; 12 positions agree with TRBD2. Per the germline V gene, CDR1 is PRHDT and CDR2 is FYEKMQ (reference sequence). The CDR3 sequence is 13 residues long. With 5 bases clipped from V and 13 bases from J, the junction kept 6 bases outside the gene matches. This CDR3 reads CASSPATSGGQFF. For the CDR3, the DNA is TGTGCCAGCAGCCCAGCGACTAGCGGGGGTCAGTTCTTC.

In DNA, the CDR3 is TGTGCCAGCAGCTTAGAACGGAACACCGGGGAGCTGTTTTTT. Its translation is CASSLERNTGELFF. The rearrangement uses TRBV7-9 and TRBJ2-2; D unclear. Germline V gene lookup returns CDR1 SEHNR and CDR2 FQNEAQ (reference sequence). The CDR3 covers 14 residues. V lost 1 base to trimming and J lost 1 base, with 4 bases between them. The variable domain in full, completed from reference TRBV7-9 and TRBJ2-2, reads DTGVSQNPRHKITKRGQNVTFRCDPISEHNRLYWYRQTLGQGPEFLTYFQNEAQLEKSRLLSDRFSAERPKGSFSTLEIQRTEQGDSAMYLCASSLERNTGELFFGEGSRLTVL.

The rearrangement joins TRBV29-1 to TRBJ1-1, with D perhaps TRBD1 (6 bases). The CDR3 has 13 residues. Trimming cost V 2 bases and J 8 bases, with 15 bases left between them. CDR1 and CDR2 from the germline V gene are SQVTM and ANQGSEA. This CDR3 reads CSVELTGLGEAFF. Written as DNA, the CDR3 is TGCAGCGTTGAACTTACAGGGTTAGGGGAAGCTTTCTTT.

The rearrangement joins TRBV12-5 to TRBJ1-2, with 9 nucleotides matching TRBD1. From germline, CDR1 is LGHNT and CDR2 FRNRAP. Trimming removed 5 bases from V and 2 bases from J; junction bases left unmatched: 3. The CDR3 has 14 amino acids. The CDR3 DNA reads TGTGCTAGTGGTGGAGGGACAGGGAACTATGGCTACACCTTC. This sequence encodes CASGGGTGNYGYTF. Based on the CDR3 plus reference TRBV12-5 and TRBJ1-2, the full variable domain is DARVTQTPRHKVTEMGQEVTMRCQPILGHNTVFWYRQTMMQGLELLAYFRNRAPLDDSGMPKDRFSAEMPDATLATLKIQPSEPRDSAVYFCASGGGTGNYGYTFGSGTRLTVV.

This chain links TRBV19 with TRBJ1-4; possibly TRBD1 for D (5 bases). Germline V CDR1 and CDR2: LNHDA, SQIVND (reference sequence). V shed 5 bases and J shed 0 bases, with 16 bases lying between them. This CDR3 is 17 amino acids long. Here the CDR3 reads CASSPPGLFSTNEKLFF. The CDR3, as DNA: TGTGCCAGTAGTCCACCGGGACTCTTTTCAACTAATGAAAAACTGTTTTTT.

This CDR3 is CASSPTGYEQYF. For the CDR3, the DNA is TGTGCCAGCTCACCCACAGGCTACGAGCAGTACTTC. V and J are TRBV18 and TRBJ2-7; D possibly corresponds to TRBD1 (5 bases). Trimming shortened V by 3 bases and J by 3 bases, and 6 bases separated the two germline ends. The CDR3 is 12 amino acids. The V gene's germline CDR1 is KGHSH and CDR2 LQKENI.